Sequencing of this T cell receptor beta chain was carried out in a study of shared clonotypes between healthy human individuals. General study points: Investigators expected sequencing depth to affect clonotype sharing among donors.

Adult Caucasians living in Nashville, Tennessee made up all of the donors. The CDR3 numbers 12 amino acids, ends counted. The germline V gene has CDR1 LNHNV and CDR2 YYDKDF (reference sequence). What was sequenced on ten immunoSEQ deep assay plates was unsorted PBMC DNA. Authors' methods: Filtering differed because ImmunoSEQ produced junction-only sequences that carried no quality scores. Some clones are missing from TCRdb's copy, which holds only in-frame ones; the method was immunoSEQ multiplex PCR. V, J and clone size were drawn from that table, and D and trimming were deduced from the DNA. In the table there are more than 450,000 clones, about four fifths of which are singletons. Comments on this clone: The antigen is undetermined. It is likely a read error, because the conserved phenylalanine at the end of the CDR3 is missing. The limits of the CDR3 on the DNA are not certain, so only TCRdb's listed CDR3 is given.

This TCR derives from a middle-aged woman in good health. Some clones in this sample may be carry-over from other donors' samples. The specimen sequenced was PBMCs. The gene calls are TRBV15 and TRBJ2-3; TRBD2 reflects the table's D call only, with no check against the DNA. CDR3 in amino acids: CATSRDGGTRNV.